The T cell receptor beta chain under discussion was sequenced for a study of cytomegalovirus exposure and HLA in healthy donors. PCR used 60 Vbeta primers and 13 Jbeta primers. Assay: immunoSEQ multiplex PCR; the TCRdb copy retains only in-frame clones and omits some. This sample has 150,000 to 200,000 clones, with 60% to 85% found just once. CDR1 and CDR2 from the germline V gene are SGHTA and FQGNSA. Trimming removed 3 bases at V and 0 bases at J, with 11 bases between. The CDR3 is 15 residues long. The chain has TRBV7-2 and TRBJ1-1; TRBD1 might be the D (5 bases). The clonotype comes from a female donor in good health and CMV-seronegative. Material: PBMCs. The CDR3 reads CASSLGGNMNTEAFF. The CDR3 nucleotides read TGTGCCAGCAGCTTGGGGGGGAACATGAACACTGAAGCTTTCTTT.